This TCR beta chain derives from a study of a mutant IDH1 vaccine in newly diagnosed glioma (dated by TCRdb to about 2021). For the study in its entirety: Patients received eight vaccinations in weeks 1, 3, 5, 7, 11, 15, 19 and 23, corresponding to visits V03 through V10. Vaccination started 4-6 weeks after radiotherapy alone, or was given together with temozolomide cycles in the groups whose treatment included chemotherapy. Of the roughly 32 treated patients, about 62% were male and about 40% were female, and a mean age of approximately 40 years was recorded. Prior to enrollment, standard therapy consisting of radiotherapy alone, temozolomide alone, or radiochemotherapy with temozolomide had been administered to patients, with the combination being received by most patients. Peripheral blood was collected at six visits: V03 (baseline), V05, V07, V10, V12 and V13. For exploratory analyses, roughly 25 treated patients had longitudinal TCRB deep sequencing done wherever samples were available.

The investigation overall reported the following: Pseudoprogression seemed to be unrelated to changes in the top peripheral T cell clonotypes found by TCRB sequencing. PBMC samples for TCRB deep sequencing were selected based on availability. The authors stated that sample limitations prevented analyses of patient blood samples from being reproduced. Across multiple MHC alleles, vaccine-induced immune responses were seen in just over 90% of patients.

The CDR3 starts with the cysteine, ends with the phenylalanine, and has 15 residues. Just the 45-base CDR3 DNA is kept, in frame starting at base 1. V is trimmed back by 0 bases and J by 4 bases, and the junction contains 4 bases that no gene match accounts for. Per the germline V gene, SGHRS is the CDR1 and YFSETQ is the CDR2. The sample's time point label, in plain terms: week 23, last vaccination. Each vaccine dose was 300 ug of a 20-mer mutant IDH1 peptide in Montanide, given subcutaneously with topical imiquimod. The donors had newly diagnosed IDH1-mutant astrocytomas of WHO grade 3 or 4 that showed loss of nuclear ATRX. The samples were drawn from NOA16, a multicentre, single-arm, open-label phase I trial in Germany that tested a mutant IDH1 peptide vaccine in humans for the first time. Genomic DNA for TCRB sequencing was extracted from EDTA blood using the DNeasy Blood and Tissue Kit. The library was obtained by the immunoSEQ multiplex PCR assay. Following the manufacturer's protocol, the hsTCRB Kit was used to amplify rearranged TCR beta chain sequences. Sequencing of TCRB libraries was carried out on an Illumina MiSeq. The original methods were these. Demultiplexing, trimming and gene mapping were performed with the kit vendor's proprietary platform. Held by TCRdb, this immuneACCESS table contains in-frame sequences only and omits some clones. Under half of the omission traces to an unresolved V gene where checked; the cause of the rest is unknown. That table gives V, J and clone size, and the DNA gave D and trimming. For this sample there are tens of thousands of clones; roughly four fifths appear just once. Jointly, the top ten make up around 13% of the sample.

In regard to this clone: No cognate antigen has been identified for it. The input lacks base qualities; no much larger clone sits a single base away.

The chain uses TRBV5-1 and TRBJ2-1; the central 7 bases match TRBD2. This specimen was PBMCs, taken from a glioma patient whose treatment included an IDH1 peptide vaccine. The TCR originated in a man aged 30 to 45 with glioma. CDR3 reads: CASSLVAGAYNEQFF. The DNA sequence is as follows: TGCGCCAGCAGCTTGGTTGCGGGAGCTTACAATGAGCAGTTCTTC.